This T cell receptor (beta chain) emerged from a study of OX40 agonist ivuxolimab in advanced cancers. The CDR3 runs to 12 residues. The germline V gene encodes CDR1 SEHNR and CDR2 FQNEAQ (reference sequence). Trimming cost V 3 bases and J 13 bases; bases outside gene matches: 7. Sequenced by immunoSEQ multiplex PCR; TCRdb stores in-frame clones only, minus some. The table lists about 150,000 clones, approximately 94% of them singletons. Comment on this clone: Its specificity is unknown.

Study-wide findings and caveats: Antigen specificity was not determined for the expanded peripheral T cells.

The input for sequencing was CD4+ or CD8+ T cells sorted from blood, taken in a trial of the OX40 agonist ivuxolimab. The clonotype comes from an adult with an advanced solid tumor such as melanoma, head and neck, liver or kidney cancer. This chain links TRBV7-9 with TRBJ2-3; 7 nucleotides match TRBD1. The CDR3 sequence: CASSFDTGDEYF. CDR3 nucleotide sequence: TGTGCCAGCAGCTTTGATACAGGGGACGAGTATTTT. The whole variable domain, remainder taken from reference TRBV7-9 and TRBJ2-3, is DTGVSQNPRHKITKRGQNVTFRCDPISEHNRLYWYRQTLGQGPEFLTYFQNEAQLEKSRLLSDRFSAERPKGSFSTLEIQRTEQGDSAMYLCASSFDTGDEYFGPGTRLTVL.